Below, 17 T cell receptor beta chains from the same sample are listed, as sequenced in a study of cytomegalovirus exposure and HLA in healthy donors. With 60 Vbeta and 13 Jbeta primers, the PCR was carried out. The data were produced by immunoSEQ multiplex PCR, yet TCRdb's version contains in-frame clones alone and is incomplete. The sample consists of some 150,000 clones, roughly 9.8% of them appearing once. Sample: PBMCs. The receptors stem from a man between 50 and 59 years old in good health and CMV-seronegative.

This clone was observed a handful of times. The CDR3 region is CASSLNAENYGYTF. CDR3 sequence (DNA): TGTGCCAGCAGTTTAAATGCGGAGAACTATGGCTACACCTTC. J is TRBJ1-2 and V is TRBV27; D gene uncertain. The CDR3 covers 14 residues. The ends were cut back, 2 bases at V and 2 bases at J, with 9 bases in the middle. CDR1 is MNHEY and CDR2 is SMNVEV in the germline V gene (reference sequence).

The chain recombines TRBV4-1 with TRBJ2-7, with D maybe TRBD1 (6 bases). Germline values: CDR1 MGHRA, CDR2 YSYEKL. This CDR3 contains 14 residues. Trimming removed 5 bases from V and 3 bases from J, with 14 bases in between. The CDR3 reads CASSFHTGSYEQYF. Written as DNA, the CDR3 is TGCGCCAGCAGCTTTCACACAGGGAGCTACGAGCAGTACTTC.

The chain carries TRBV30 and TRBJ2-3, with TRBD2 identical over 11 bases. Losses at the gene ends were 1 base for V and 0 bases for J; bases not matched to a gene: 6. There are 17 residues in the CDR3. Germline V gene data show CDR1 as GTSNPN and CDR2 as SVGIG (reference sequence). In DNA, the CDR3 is TGTGCCTGGAGTGGTCTGGGACTAGCGGATAGCACAGATACGCAGTATTTT. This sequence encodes CAWSGLGLADSTDTQYF. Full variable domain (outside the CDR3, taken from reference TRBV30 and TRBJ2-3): SQTIHQWPATLVQPVGSPLSLECTVEGTSNPNLYWYRQAAGRGLQLLFYSVGIGQISSEVPQNLSASRPQDRQFILSSKKLLLSDSGFYLCAWSGLGLADSTDTQYFGPGTRLTVL.

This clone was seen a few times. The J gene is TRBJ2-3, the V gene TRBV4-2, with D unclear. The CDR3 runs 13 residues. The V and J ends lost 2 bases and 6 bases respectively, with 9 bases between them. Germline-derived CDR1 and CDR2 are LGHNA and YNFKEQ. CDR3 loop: CASSQTAGDTQYF. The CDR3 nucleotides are TGTGCCAGCAGCCAAACGGCCGGGGATACGCAGTATTTT.

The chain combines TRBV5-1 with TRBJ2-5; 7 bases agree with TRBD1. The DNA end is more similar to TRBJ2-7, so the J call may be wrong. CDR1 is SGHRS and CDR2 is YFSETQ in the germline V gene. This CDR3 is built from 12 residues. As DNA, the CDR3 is TGCGCCAGCAGGTCAGGGGGCTACGAGCAGTACTTC. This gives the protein CASRSGGYEQYF.

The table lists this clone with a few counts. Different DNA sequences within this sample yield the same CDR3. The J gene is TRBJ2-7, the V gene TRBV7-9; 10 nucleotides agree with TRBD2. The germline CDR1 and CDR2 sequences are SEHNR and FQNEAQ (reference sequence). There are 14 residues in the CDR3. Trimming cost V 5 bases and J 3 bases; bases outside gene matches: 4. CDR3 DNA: TGTGCCAGCAGCCCTAGCGGGAGTGGCTACGAGCAGTACTTC. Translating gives CASSPSGSGYEQYF.

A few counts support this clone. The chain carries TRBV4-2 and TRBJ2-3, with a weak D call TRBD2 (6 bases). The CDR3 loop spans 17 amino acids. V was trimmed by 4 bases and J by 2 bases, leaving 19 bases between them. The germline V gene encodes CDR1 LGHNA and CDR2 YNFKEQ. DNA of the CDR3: TGTGCCAGCAGCCTACTTCGTTTATCGCGGGACACAGATACGCAGTATTTT. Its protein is CASSLLRLSRDTDTQYF.

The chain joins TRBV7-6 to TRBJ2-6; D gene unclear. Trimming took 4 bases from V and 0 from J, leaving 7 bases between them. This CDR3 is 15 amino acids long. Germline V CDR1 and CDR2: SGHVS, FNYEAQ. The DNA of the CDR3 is TGTGCCAGCAGCTACCAGTTCTCTGGGGCCAACGTCCTGACTTTC. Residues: CASSYQFSGANVLTF.

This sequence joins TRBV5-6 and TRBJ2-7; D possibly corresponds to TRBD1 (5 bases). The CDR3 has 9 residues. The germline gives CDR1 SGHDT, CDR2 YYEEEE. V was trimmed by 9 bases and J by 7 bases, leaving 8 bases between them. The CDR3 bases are TGTGCCACCAGGGCTGAGCAGTACTTC. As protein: CATRAEQYF.

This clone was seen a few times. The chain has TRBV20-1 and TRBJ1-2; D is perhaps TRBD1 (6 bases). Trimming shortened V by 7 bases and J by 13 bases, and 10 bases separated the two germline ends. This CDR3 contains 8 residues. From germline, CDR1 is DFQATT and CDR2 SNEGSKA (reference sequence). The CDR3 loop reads CSVSRGTF. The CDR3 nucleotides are TGCAGTGTATCCAGGGGCACCTTC.

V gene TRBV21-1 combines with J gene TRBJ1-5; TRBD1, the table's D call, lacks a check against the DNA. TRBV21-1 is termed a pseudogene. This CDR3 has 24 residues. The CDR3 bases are TGTGCCAGCAGCAAAGGGGGGACAGGGGTTCTGGCGCGAGGAAAAAGCGGGGAGGATCAGCCCCAGCATTTT. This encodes CASSKGGTGVLARGKSGEDQPQHF.

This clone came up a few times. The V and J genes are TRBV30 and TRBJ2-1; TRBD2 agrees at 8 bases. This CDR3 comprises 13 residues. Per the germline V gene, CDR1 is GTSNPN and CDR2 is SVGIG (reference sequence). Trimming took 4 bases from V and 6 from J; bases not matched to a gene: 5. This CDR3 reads CAWKAGVGNEQFF. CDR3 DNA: TGTGCCTGGAAAGCGGGAGTTGGCAATGAGCAGTTCTTC.

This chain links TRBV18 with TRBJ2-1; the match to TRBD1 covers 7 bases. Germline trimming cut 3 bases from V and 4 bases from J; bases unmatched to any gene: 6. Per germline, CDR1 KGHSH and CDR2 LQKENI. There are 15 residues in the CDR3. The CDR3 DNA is TGTGCCAGCTCACCCAGACAGGGCTTTTACAATGAGCAGTTCTTC. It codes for CASSPRQGFYNEQFF.

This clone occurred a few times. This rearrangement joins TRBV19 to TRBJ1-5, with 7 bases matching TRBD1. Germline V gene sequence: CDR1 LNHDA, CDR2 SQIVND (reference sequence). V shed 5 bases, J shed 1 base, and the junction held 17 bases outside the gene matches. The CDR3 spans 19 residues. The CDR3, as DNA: TGTGCCAGTAGTCCCGACAGGGTCCCCAACCCATTAAGCAATCAGCCCCAGCATTTT. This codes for CASSPDRVPNPLSNQPQHF.

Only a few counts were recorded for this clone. DNA of the CDR3: TGTGCCAGCAGCATCGGACAGTCCTACGAGCAGTACTTC. Amino acids: CASSIGQSYEQYF. V gene TRBV7-6 combines with J gene TRBJ2-7; perhaps TRBD1 as D (6 bases). The CDR3 extends over 13 amino acids. V was clipped by 5 bases and J by 1 base, with 9 bases between them. In germline, CDR1 is SGHVS, CDR2 FNYEAQ.

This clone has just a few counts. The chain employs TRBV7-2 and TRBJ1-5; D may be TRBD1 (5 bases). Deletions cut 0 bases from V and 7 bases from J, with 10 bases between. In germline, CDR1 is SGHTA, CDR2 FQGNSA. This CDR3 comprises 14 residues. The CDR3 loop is CASSLAWEGQPQHF. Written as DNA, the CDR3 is TGTGCCAGCAGCTTAGCCTGGGAGGGGCAGCCCCAGCATTTT. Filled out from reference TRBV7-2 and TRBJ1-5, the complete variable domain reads GAGVSQSPSNKVTEKGKDVELRCDPISGHTALYWYRQSLGQGLEFLIYFQGNSAPDKSGLPSDRFSAERTGGSVSTLTIQRTQQEDSAVYLCASSLAWEGQPQHFGDGTRLSIL.

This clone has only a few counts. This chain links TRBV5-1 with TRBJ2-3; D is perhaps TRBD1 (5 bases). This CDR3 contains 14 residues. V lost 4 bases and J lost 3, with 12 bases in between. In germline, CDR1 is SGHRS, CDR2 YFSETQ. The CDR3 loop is CASSPQGSTDTQYF. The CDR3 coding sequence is TGCGCCAGCAGCCCCCAGGGTAGTACAGATACGCAGTATTTT.